The 21 T cell receptor beta chains below come from one sample, sequenced in a study of metastatic and nonmetastatic thyroid tumors. TCRdb re-analyzed the PCR reads through MiXCR. The profile covers about 22,000 clones, with less than 20% appearing a single time and approximately 2.7% taken by the ten largest. Before thyroid surgery, none of the patients had received any treatment. Sequenced: adjacent normal tissue. These receptors were collected from a male donor with papillary thyroid cancer or a benign thyroid nodule (not recorded which). Some clones in this sample may be carry-over from other donors' samples.

This clone occurred many times. The chain joins TRBV9 to TRBJ1-1, with a possible D match to TRBD1 (5 bases). The CDR3 is 18 amino acids. The germline CDR1 and CDR2 sequences are SGDLS and YYNGEE. With 0 bases removed from V and 0 bases from J, the gap between germline ends came to 18 bases. CDR3 residues: CASSVVPAGWGVNTEAFF. For the CDR3, the DNA is TGTGCCAGCAGCGTAGTACCCGCAGGGTGGGGGGTGAACACTGAAGCTTTCTTT.

This clone was found many times. A much larger clone differs from this one at a single base, so this may be a read error. The CDR3 coding sequence is TGTGCCAGCAGTCTCCCTAGCACAGATACGCGGTATTTT. It encodes CASSLPSTDTRYF. This sequence joins TRBV12-3 or TRBV12-4 and TRBJ2-3, with D possibly TRBD2 on 5 matching bases. The CDR3 is made up of 13 amino acids.

This clone was counted ten times or more. V gene TRBV27 combines with J gene TRBJ2-3; 9 positions match TRBD2. The CDR3 spans 16 residues. Germline CDR1 and CDR2: MNHEY and SMNVEV (reference sequence). V shed 2 bases and J 2 bases; nucleotides not matched to a gene: 5. The CDR3 loop reads CASSLSSGGNTDTQYF. The CDR3 bases are TGTGCCAGCAGTTTAAGTAGCGGGGGAAACACAGATACGCAGTATTTT.

This clone was seen repeatedly, ten times or more. The J gene is TRBJ2-1, the V gene TRBV14; D gene unclear. Trimming cost V 0 bases and J 6 bases, with 9 bases left between them. CDR1 and CDR2 from the germline V gene are SGHDN and FVKESK. The CDR3 extends over 14 amino acids. CDR3 in amino acids: CASSQEGLINEQFF. The CDR3 DNA reads TGTGCCAGCAGCCAAGAGGGTCTTATCAATGAGCAGTTCTTC.

This clone was counted many times. CDR3 DNA sequence: TGTGCCAGCAGTGAATTAGAGGGTTTCACAGATACGCAGTATTTT. It specifies CASSELEGFTDTQYF. This chain uses TRBV25-1 with TRBJ2-3; perhaps TRBD2 as D (5 bases). V was trimmed by 1 base and J by 2 bases, leaving 10 bases between them. The germline V gene has CDR1 MGHDK and CDR2 SYGVNS. The CDR3 extends over 15 amino acids.

This clone was recorded many times. A read error may be the cause here, since a much bigger clone is one base away. Other DNA sequences within the sample encode an identical CDR3. V and J are TRBV11-3 and TRBJ2-5, with unresolved D. Per the germline V gene, CDR1 is SGHNT and CDR2 is YENEEA. The CDR3 has 15 amino acids. CDR3 residues: CASSLDVGRQETQYF. CDR3 nucleotides: TGTGCCAGCAGCTTAGACGTTGGCAGACAAGAGACCCAGTACTTT.

In this sample, this clone turned up many times. The CDR3 reads CASSKTVKGGYTF. The CDR3 DNA follows: TGTGCCAGTAGTAAAACAGTTAAGGGAGGCTACACCTTC. V is TRBV19 and J is TRBJ1-2, with D hard to call. V lost 4 bases and J lost 8, with 14 bases in between. This CDR3 has 13 amino acids. Germline CDR1 is LNHDA and CDR2 is SQIVND (reference sequence).

The table lists this clone with a few counts. The chain joins TRBV6-1 to TRBJ2-2; 9 bases align to TRBD1. The germline gives CDR1 MNHNS, CDR2 SASEGT. Trimming removed 5 bases from V and 8 bases from J; junction bases left unmatched: 9. The CDR3 covers 15 residues. The CDR3 is CASSSSTGGTGELFF. The DNA of the CDR3 is TGTGCCAGCAGTTCCAGTACAGGGGGCACTGGGGAGCTGTTTTTT.

Of note for this clone: A much larger clonotype is one base distant, so this may be a read error. The chain employs TRBV10-2 and TRBJ2-2; TRBD2 matches 15 bases. Germline CDR1 is WSHSY and CDR2 is SAAADI. The length of the CDR3 is 20 residues. The CDR3, as DNA: TGCGCCAGCAGGGCCTCTCCGGGACTAGCGGGAGGATCTGTCACCGTGGAGCTGTTTTTT. Its protein is CASRASPGLAGGSVTVELFF.

This clone was seen at least ten times. This rearrangement joins TRBV7-3 to TRBJ2-2; D not certain. The V end was cut by 4 bases, the J end by 6 bases, with 6 bases between. CDR1 is SGHTA, CDR2 FQGTGA, per germline. This CDR3 is 12 amino acids long. CDR3 residues: CASSSLAGELFF. The CDR3 DNA reads TGTGCCAGCAGCTCCCTAGCCGGGGAGCTGTTTTTT. Variable domain in full (rest from reference TRBV7-3 and TRBJ2-2): GAGVSQTPSNKVTEKGKYVELRCDPISGHTALYWYRQSLGQGPEFLIYFQGTGAADDSGLPNDRFFAVRPEGSVSTLKIQRTERGDSAVYLCASSSLAGELFFGEGSRLTVL.

Points on this clone: Just one base apart from a much larger clone, this may be a read error. The J gene is TRBJ2-2, the V gene TRBV7-3, with D unclear. Germline CDR1 is SGHTA and CDR2 is FQGTGA. There are 12 residues in the CDR3. CDR3 sequence reads: CTSSVSTGELFF. CDR3 nucleotide sequence: TGTACCAGCTCCGTGAGCACCGGGGAGCTGTTTTTT.

Only a few counts were recorded for this clone. V is TRBV19 and J is TRBJ1-2, with D unclear. This CDR3 has 14 amino acids. CDR1 LNHDA and CDR2 SQIVND come from the germline V gene (reference sequence). V was shortened by 3 bases and J by 4 bases, with 12 bases between the two germline ends. The chain's CDR3 is CASSMAGRSYGYTF. CDR3 DNA: TGTGCCAGTAGTATGGCGGGCAGGTCCTATGGCTACACCTTC.

In this sample, this clone turned up many times. The chain couples TRBV12-3 or TRBV12-4 to TRBJ2-1, with 10 bases identical to TRBD2. The CDR3 runs 16 residues. V was pared by 1 base and J by 7 bases, with 7 bases of the junction left unmatched. The CDR3 DNA reads TGTGCCAGCAGTTTAGAATCTAGCGGGAGTGATAATGAGCAGTTCTTC. It codes for CASSLESSGSDNEQFF.

The V and J genes are TRBV19 and TRBJ2-1; no clear D. This CDR3 spans 15 amino acids. Trimming stripped 8 bases from V and 0 bases from J, with 14 bases between. Germline CDR1 reads LNHDA; CDR2 reads SQIVND (reference sequence). The chain's CDR3 is CASATCPGSYNEQFF. As DNA, the CDR3 is TGTGCCAGTGCCACATGTCCCGGCTCCTACAATGAGCAGTTCTTC.

Ten or more counts support this clone. The V gene is TRBV19, the J gene TRBJ2-6; D gene unclear. From germline, CDR1 is LNHDA and CDR2 SQIVND (reference sequence). Trimming took 3 bases from V and 3 from J, leaving 9 bases between them. CDR3 length equals 15 residues. CDR3 amino acids: CASSILGGGANVLTF. For the CDR3, the DNA is TGTGCCAGTAGTATTTTAGGTGGTGGGGCCAACGTCCTGACTTTC. Based on the CDR3 plus reference TRBV19 and TRBJ2-6, the full variable domain is DGGITQSPKYLFRKEGQNVTLSCEQNLNHDAMYWYRQDPGQGLRLIYYSQIVNDFQKGDIAEGYSVSREKKESFPLTVTSAQKNPTAFYLCASSILGGGANVLTFGAGSRLTVL.

The chain employs TRBV27 and TRBJ2-7, with D possibly being TRBD2 (10 bases). Germline CDR1 reads MNHEY; CDR2 reads SMNVEV (reference sequence). There are 20 residues in the CDR3. V lost 3 bases and J 0 bases, leaving 27 bases between the germline ends. The CDR3 sequence is CASSFSGTGKLAGFSYEQYF. CDR3 DNA: TGTGCCAGCAGTTTCAGCGGGACAGGGAAACTAGCGGGATTCTCCTACGAGCAGTACTTC.

This clone was recorded a few times. This could be a read error, since a much larger clone is one nucleotide away. The V gene is TRBV5-6, the J gene TRBJ2-3, with 7 bases aligning to TRBD2. J was trimmed by 4 bases and V by 4 bases; bases with no gene match: 15. Germline V gene sequence: CDR1 SGHDT, CDR2 YYEEEE. The CDR3 runs 17 residues. The CDR3 spells CASSRLASGGGSDTQYF. The CDR3, as DNA: TGTGCCAGCAGCCGGCTGGCTAGCGGTGGGGGGTCAGATACGCAGTATTTT.

This clone was found many times. The J gene is TRBJ2-5, the V gene TRBV5-1; 7 nucleotides line up with TRBD2. Germline CDR1 reads SGHRS; CDR2 reads YFSETQ. The junction had 5 bases not matched to a gene; V was cut back by 4 bases and J by 5 bases. The CDR3 sequence is 13 residues long. DNA for the CDR3: TGCGCCAGCAGCACCGGACTAGTGGAGACCCAGTACTTC. It is translated as CASSTGLVETQYF.

In the case of this clone: This sample includes further DNA sequences coding for the same CDR3. The chain links TRBV28 to TRBJ1-6, with 7 bases lining up with TRBD1. From germline, CDR1 is MDHEN and CDR2 SYDVKM. The J segment lost 7 bases and the V segment lost 5 bases, leaving 8 bases of the junction unmatched. The CDR3 extends over 15 amino acids. The CDR3 here is CASSGRGLGNSPLHF. As DNA, the CDR3 is TGTGCCAGCAGTGGAAGGGGGCTAGGAAATTCACCCCTCCACTTT.

This clone was counted many times. This rearrangement joins TRBV4-1 to TRBJ2-1; TRBD2 might be the D (6 bases). V was clipped by 5 bases and J by 5 bases, with 19 bases between them. The CDR3 covers 16 residues. The germline V gene has CDR1 MGHRA and CDR2 YSYEKL. DNA of the CDR3: TGCGCCAGCAGCAGAGGCGGGACTTACCTTAACAATGAGCAGTTCTTC. Translated, it gives CASSRGGTYLNNEQFF.

The table lists this clone with many counts. Within the sample, other DNA sequences also encode this same CDR3. V is TRBV28 and J is TRBJ1-2; a possible D gene is TRBD1 (6 bases). Trimming removed 3 bases from V and 8 bases from J, with 10 bases in between. The CDR3 is 12 amino acids. Per germline, CDR1 MDHEN and CDR2 SYDVKM. This CDR3 reads CASSLPGGGYTF. In nucleotides, the CDR3 is TGTGCCAGCAGTTTGCCGGGGGGCGGCTACACCTTC.